Presented here are 28 T cell receptor beta chains from one specimen sequenced in a study of PD-1 blockade in classical Hodgkin lymphoma. TCRdb's table, derived via immunoSEQ multiplex PCR, lists solely in-frame clones and lacks some. The profile covers roughly 11,000 clones, with approximately 84% appearing a single time and less than 40% taken by the ten largest. Every patient experienced relapse after autologous stem cell transplantation, and brentuximab vedotin exposure varied. The sequencing used peripheral blood mononuclear cells (PBMCs), collected at baseline. The origin of the receptors is a human donor with classical Hodgkin lymphoma.

This chain uses TRBV2 with TRBJ2-5; D is perhaps TRBD1 or TRBD2 (5 bases each). There are 16 residues in the CDR3. The V gene's germline CDR1 is SNHLY and CDR2 FYNNEI. V dropped 1 base and J dropped 2 bases, with 14 bases sitting between them. The CDR3 reads CASSEGRGGRQETQYF. DNA for the CDR3: TGTGCCAGCAGTGAAGGTCGGGGCGGTAGGCAAGAGACCCAGTACTTC.

The V and J genes are TRBV10-3 and TRBJ1-1; weak D call: TRBD1 (5 bases). CDR1 is ENHRY, CDR2 SYGVKD, per germline. The V and J ends lost 8 bases and 2 bases respectively, with 18 bases between them. The CDR3 extends over 15 amino acids. CDR3 loop: CAIRIEGTENTEAFF. DNA of the CDR3: TGTGCCATCCGTATCGAAGGGACGGAAAACACTGAAGCTTTCTTT.

The CDR3 here is CASSEAKPSIGYTF. For the CDR3, the DNA is TGTGCCAGCAGTGAAGCCAAACCTTCGATTGGCTACACCTTC. V usage is TRBV2 and J usage is TRBJ1-2, with no clear D. V was pared by 0 bases and J by 7 bases, with 12 bases between. Germline V gene lookup returns CDR1 SNHLY and CDR2 FYNNEI. This CDR3 has 14 amino acids.

This chain uses TRBV30 with TRBJ1-1; D not certain. The CDR3 has 12 residues. Germline loops: CDR1 GTSNPN, CDR2 SVGIG (reference sequence). Trimming removed 0 bases from V and 0 bases from J, with 2 bases in between. CDR3 DNA sequence: TGTGCCTGGAGTGTACTGAACACTGAAGCTTTCTTT. Translating it yields CAWSVLNTEAFF.

This chain connects TRBV19 to TRBJ2-2; D is possibly TRBD1 (6 bases). The CDR3 loop spans 14 amino acids. Looked up from germline, CDR1 is LNHDA and CDR2 is SQIVND (reference sequence). V lost 6 bases and J lost 0, with 8 bases in between. The CDR3 reads CASRQGSNTGELFF. The CDR3 DNA follows: TGTGCCAGTAGACAGGGATCGAACACCGGGGAGCTGTTTTTT. The full variable domain, with the rest looked up from reference TRBV19 and TRBJ2-2, is DGGITQSPKYLFRKEGQNVTLSCEQNLNHDAMYWYRQDPGQGLRLIYYSQIVNDFQKGDIAEGYSVSREKKESFPLTVTSAQKNPTAFYLCASRQGSNTGELFFGEGSRLTVL.

V is TRBV27 and J is TRBJ1-2, with 7 bases matching TRBD1. Germline CDR1 is MNHEY and CDR2 is SMNVEV (reference sequence). CDR3 length: 15 amino acids. V gave up 6 bases and J gave up 1 base; unmatched junction bases: 8. The CDR3 is CASRVGDSLNYGYTF. Written as DNA, the CDR3 is TGTGCCAGCAGGGTCGGGGACAGCCTTAACTATGGCTACACCTTC.

The J gene is TRBJ1-2, the V gene TRBV5-1; a weak D match, TRBD1 (5 bases). Trimming took off 0 bases at V and 3 bases at J, with 12 bases between the two ends. Germline CDR1 reads SGHRS; CDR2 reads YFSETQ. The CDR3 is 15 residues long. CDR3 residues: CASSLAGEGYYGYTF. The CDR3 nucleotides read TGCGCCAGCAGCTTGGCCGGGGAGGGGTACTATGGCTACACCTTC.

The chain couples TRBV7-2 to TRBJ2-6; TRBD2 aligns across 8 bases. V was clipped by 3 bases and J by 7 bases; unmatched bases: 2. The CDR3 covers 14 residues. Germline CDR1 and CDR2: SGHTA and FQGNSA. CDR3 sequence reads: CASSFSGTANVLTF. The CDR3 DNA reads as TGTGCCAGCAGCTTTAGCGGGACAGCCAACGTCCTGACTTTC.

This clone came up once. This chain uses TRBV7-2 with TRBJ2-3, with 13 bases that match TRBD2. Trimming removed 2 bases from V and 4 bases from J; junction bases left unmatched: 3. CDR3 length equals 16 residues. CDR1 is SGHTA and CDR2 is FQGNSA in the germline V gene. The CDR3, as DNA: TGTGCCAGCAGCTTAACTAGCGGGGGGGCGGCAGATACGCAGTATTTT. It is translated as CASSLTSGGAADTQYF.

The chain has TRBV7-3 and TRBJ2-3; D uncertain. The V end was cut by 3 bases, the J end by 3 bases, with 7 bases between. CDR3 length equals 13 residues. Germline V lookup: CDR1 SGHTA, CDR2 FQGTGA. The CDR3 region is CASSLLGTDTQYF. In nucleotides, the CDR3 is TGTGCCAGCAGCTTGCTAGGGACAGATACGCAGTATTTT.

The chain links TRBV28 to TRBJ1-1; tentatively, D is TRBD1 (6 bases). The V and J ends lost 7 bases and 0 bases respectively, with 12 bases between them. CDR1 is MDHEN and CDR2 is SYDVKM in the germline V gene. The CDR3 consists of 14 residues. CDR3 nucleotides: TGTGCCAGCATCACAGGGCAGATGAACACTGAAGCTTTCTTT. It encodes CASITGQMNTEAFF.

The V and J genes are TRBV9 and TRBJ2-4; no definite D call. Germline V CDR1 and CDR2: SGDLS, YYNGEE. V lost 0 bases and J 8 bases, leaving 6 bases between the germline ends. There are 12 residues in the CDR3. The CDR3 spells CASSVEGHIQYF. The CDR3 nucleotides read TGTGCCAGCAGCGTAGAGGGCCACATTCAGTACTTC. Filled out from reference TRBV9 and TRBJ2-4, the complete variable domain reads DSGVTQTPKHLITATGQRVTLRCSPRSGDLSVYWYQQSLDQGLQFLIQYYNGEERAKGNILERFSAQQFPDLHSELNLSSLELGDSALYFCASSVEGHIQYFGAGTRLSVL.

This clone was counted a single time. The chain joins TRBV6-5 to TRBJ2-7; D uncertain. Looked up from germline, CDR1 is MNHEY and CDR2 is SVGAGI. Trimming cost V 2 bases and J 2 bases, with 13 bases left between them. This CDR3 has 15 amino acids. The CDR3: CASSYRAENPYEQYF. The CDR3 region has the DNA TGTGCCAGCAGTTACAGAGCTGAGAACCCCTACGAGCAGTACTTC.

The J gene is TRBJ1-2, the V gene TRBV6-6; no firm D call. This CDR3 is built from 15 residues. Germline CDR1 reads MNHNY; CDR2 reads SVGAGI (reference sequence). V shed 2 bases and J shed 2 bases, with 12 bases lying between them. CDR3 DNA: TGTGCCAGCAGTTACGATAAGTCCGGGAACTATGGCTACACCTTC. Translation: CASSYDKSGNYGYTF.

By frequency in the sample, this clone is large. The chain links TRBV6-4 to TRBJ1-1; D call uncertain. This CDR3 spans 14 amino acids. Germline V gene sequence: CDR1 MRHNA, CDR2 SNTAGT. Trimming removed 5 bases at V and 1 base at J, with 11 bases between. Written as DNA, the CDR3 is TGTGCCAGCAGTTATCTCCCCGAGAACACTGAAGCTTTCTTT. It translates to CASSYLPENTEAFF.

V and J are TRBV7-2 and TRBJ2-5, with unresolved D. Germline V gene sequence: CDR1 SGHTA, CDR2 FQGNSA. V lost 5 bases, J lost 5 bases, and 9 bases lay in between. This CDR3 region has 12 residues. This CDR3 is CASSPTRETQYF. CDR3 DNA sequence: TGTGCCAGCAGCCCGACACGGGAGACCCAGTACTTC.

Here the CDR3 reads CASSLPTSGRRTDTQYF. In DNA, the CDR3 is TGTGCCAGCAGCTTACCGACTAGCGGGAGGCGCACAGATACGCAGTATTTT. The rearrangement links TRBV11-2 to TRBJ2-3; 13 bases map to TRBD2. The junction had 3 bases not matched to a gene; V was cut back by 2 bases and J by 1 base. Germline CDR1 reads SGHAT; CDR2 reads FQNNGV. The CDR3 consists of 17 residues.

The chain couples TRBV5-4 to TRBJ1-6, with D maybe TRBD1 (5 bases). Trimming stripped 4 bases from V and 4 bases from J, with 9 bases between. This CDR3 spans 14 amino acids. Per germline, CDR1 SGHNT and CDR2 YYREEE (reference sequence). CDR3 region: CASSPGRYNSPLHF. For the CDR3, the DNA is TGTGCCAGCAGCCCGGGACGGTATAATTCACCCCTCCACTTT.

The chain links TRBV4-2 to TRBJ2-3; perhaps D is TRBD1 or TRBD2 (5 bases each). This CDR3 has 17 amino acids. V lost 3 bases, J lost 3 bases, and 19 bases lay in between. Germline V gives CDR1 LGHNA, CDR2 YNFKEQ. CDR3 amino acids: CASSQHTPGPLTDTQYF. The CDR3 DNA is TGTGCCAGCAGCCAGCACACTCCGGGACCACTGACAGATACGCAGTATTTT.

V and J are TRBV6-5 and TRBJ1-5; a weak D match, TRBD1 (5 bases). Trimming removed 4 bases at V and 9 bases at J, with 10 bases between. Germline V lookup: CDR1 MNHEY, CDR2 SVGAGI. The CDR3 length is 12 residues. CDR3 sequence (DNA): TGTGCCAGCAGTTCTGGGACCCGGCCCCAGCATTTT. It codes for CASSSGTRPQHF.

The V and J genes are TRBV5-1 and TRBJ2-1, with D possibly matching TRBD1 (6 bases). Germline values: CDR1 SGHRS, CDR2 YFSETQ. The CDR3 has 14 amino acids. V lost 1 base to trimming and J lost 4 bases, with 9 bases between them. The DNA for the CDR3 is TGCGCCAGCAGCTTGTGGGGGCCTTACAATGAGCAGTTCTTC. Residues: CASSLWGPYNEQFF.

The chain joins TRBV6-1 to TRBJ2-7, with 9 bases aligning to TRBD2. Germline-derived CDR1 and CDR2 are MNHNS and SASEGT. The CDR3 is 15 residues long. Unmatched junction bases numbered 5, after V lost 1 base and J lost 4 bases. CDR3 loop: CASSEVREGVYEQYF. The CDR3 coding sequence is TGTGCCAGCAGTGAAGTGCGGGAGGGGGTTTACGAGCAGTACTTC.

The chain uses TRBV18 and TRBJ2-1; 10 positions agree with TRBD1. CDR1 is KGHSH and CDR2 is LQKENI in the germline V gene. V dropped 5 bases and J dropped 4; count of bases not matched to a gene: 8. This CDR3 region has 16 residues. The DNA for the CDR3 is TGTGCCAGCTCATCCTTTAGGGACAGGGGATACAATGAGCAGTTCTTC. Translation gives CASSSFRDRGYNEQFF. Full variable domain (outside the CDR3, taken from reference TRBV18 and TRBJ2-1): NAGVMQNPRHLVRRRGQEARLRCSPMKGHSHVYWYRQLPEEGLKFMVYLQKENIIDESGMPKERFSAEFPKEGPSILRIQQVVRGDSAAYFCASSSFRDRGYNEQFFGPGTRLTVL.

The chain couples TRBV10-2 to TRBJ2-7, with TRBD1 matching 12 bases. From germline, CDR1 is WSHSY and CDR2 SAAADI. This CDR3 is built from 15 residues. Trimming cost V 4 bases and J 5 bases; bases outside gene matches: 6. The CDR3 DNA is TGCGCCAGCAGTGGGGGGGACAGGGGGCTGCACGAGCAGTACTTC. Translating gives CASSGGDRGLHEQYF.

V and J are TRBV10-3 and TRBJ1-2; D not resolved. Per germline, CDR1 ENHRY and CDR2 SYGVKD. V was trimmed by 0 bases and J by 2 bases, leaving 7 bases between them. The CDR3 spans 14 residues. CDR3 residues: CAISESRVNYGYTF. CDR3 nucleotides: TGTGCCATCAGTGAGTCCCGGGTAAACTATGGCTACACCTTC.

J is TRBJ2-7 and V is TRBV11-3, with 7 bases that match TRBD2. This CDR3 has 14 residues. Losses at the gene ends were 2 bases for V and 3 bases for J; bases not matched to a gene: 4. CDR1 and CDR2 from the germline V gene are SGHNT and YENEEA. In DNA, the CDR3 is TGTGCCAGCAGCTTACTCGGCGGGAGCTACGAGCAGTACTTC. Its protein is CASSLLGGSYEQYF.

J is TRBJ2-5 and V is TRBV14; D is ambiguous. The CDR3 covers 14 residues. V was clipped by 2 bases and J by 9 bases, with 16 bases between them. Germline assignment: CDR1 SGHDN and CDR2 FVKESK. The CDR3 nucleotides are TGTGCCAGCAGCCAATTTCGGACGGCGTATTCCCAGTACTTC. Translating gives CASSQFRTAYSQYF. Based on the CDR3 plus reference TRBV14 and TRBJ2-5, the full variable domain is EAGVTQFPSHSVIEKGQTVTLRCDPISGHDNLYWYRRVMGKEIKFLLHFVKESKQDESGMPNNRFLAERTGGTYSTLKVQPAELEDSGVYFCASSQFRTAYSQYFGPGTRLLVL.

On this clone: The conserved final phenylalanine or tryptophan is absent from the CDR3, which likely points to a read error. V and J are TRBV15 and TRBJ2-7; TRBD1 is a possible D gene (5 bases). The germline gives CDR1 LNHNV, CDR2 YYDKDF (reference sequence). V shed 5 bases and J shed 6 bases, with 11 bases lying between them. This CDR3 is 12 amino acids long. The CDR3 DNA reads as TGTGCCACCAGCGGGGCCCCCCCCGAGCAGTACCTC. As protein: CATSGAPPEQYL.